Below are 4 T cell receptor beta chains sequenced from a single sample in a study of T cells in Graves' hyperthyroidism and ophthalmopathy. There were TCR beta CDR3 regions amplified from RNA transcripts. When the TCR CDR3 underwent first-round RT-PCR, the HTBI primer set was used. TCRdb redid the calling of the multiplex PCR reads with MiXCR, one entry per CDR3 protein. The table shows hundreds of thousands of distinct CDR3 sequences, with less than 15% occurring only once. Sequenced sample: blood. The receptors shown here come from a woman younger than 35 with Graves' hyperthyroidism.

This clonotype was counted at least ten times. The V and J genes are TRBV2 and TRBJ2-7; D is undetermined. There are 14 residues in the CDR3. Germline assignment: CDR1 SNHLY and CDR2 FYNNEI. V was cut by 7 bases and J by 0 bases, with 13 bases left in between. The CDR3 reads CASNLQISSYEQYF. The CDR3 coding sequence is TGTGCCAGCAACCTACAGATTAGCTCCTACGAGCAGTACTTC.

Worth noting for this clonotype: A read error may explain this, as a much larger clone is one base away. V and J are TRBV6-1 and TRBJ2-4; 8 bases map to TRBD2. Germline CDR1 MNHNS, CDR2 SASEGT. The trim removed 1 base at V and 0 bases at J, leaving 8 bases unmatched. CDR3 length equals 18 residues. The CDR3 loop reads CASSEEPAGALAKNIQYF. In DNA, the CDR3 is TGTGCCAGCAGTGAAGAACCAGCGGGAGCGCTAGCCAAAAACATTCAGTACTTC.

This clonotype was recorded many times. The chain has TRBV7-2 and TRBJ2-1; 15 positions match TRBD2. This CDR3 spans 17 amino acids. Trimming cost V 5 bases and J 6 bases; bases outside gene matches: 8. Germline V lookup: CDR1 SGHTA, CDR2 FQGNSA. In DNA form, the CDR3 reads TGTGCCAGCAGCCGCGGACTAGCGGGAGGGCACGGCAATGAGCAGTTCTTC. Residues: CASSRGLAGGHGNEQFF.

In this sample, this clonotype turned up many times. This chain connects TRBV12-3 or TRBV12-4 to TRBJ1-5; D is unresolved. CDR3 length: 16 residues. V was shortened by 7 bases and J by 4 bases, with 20 bases between the two germline ends. CDR3 protein: CASTPGGRVGNQPQHF. CDR3 sequence (DNA): TGTGCCAGCACTCCGGGCGGGCGCGTAGGGAATCAGCCCCAGCATTTT.